Listed below are T cell receptor beta chains from one sample, sequenced in a study of blood T cell repertoires in COVID-19. TCRdb's copy holds only in-frame clones and misses some; the assay was immunoSEQ multiplex PCR. The sample lists 210,000 or so clones; roughly four fifths were seen once. Sequencing was carried out using peripheral blood. The receptors stem from a woman aged 40 to 50 with acute or convalescent COVID-19. Each CDR3 is given with its conserved first and last residue. D genes are given only for firm matches. Not all rows give a size; the values are once, few, many and, for expanded clones, a class.

once,TRBV10-3,.,TRBJ1-5,CAISESMGVGGQPQHF,TGTGCCATCAGTGAGTCGATGGGGGTGGGGGGTCAGCCCCAGCATTTT
.,TRBV30,.,TRBJ2-7,CAWGRGRVYEQYF,TGTGCCTGGGGTAGGGGCAGGGTCTACGAGCAGTACTTC
.,TRBV5-6,.,TRBJ2-3,CASSPGLQVDTQYF,TGTGCCAGCAGCCCGGGACTGCAGGTAGATACGCAGTATTTT
.,TRBV19,.,TRBJ2-1,CASSRLGPPGDEQFF,TGTGCCAGTAGTCGCCTCGGGCCTCCCGGGGATGAGCAGTTCTTC
.,TRBV29-1,.,TRBJ1-1,CSGEEGPEAFF,TGCAGCGGGGAGGAGGGGCCTGAAGCTTTCTTT
.,TRBV19,.,TRBJ1-4,CASAIRTTNEKLFF,TGTGCCAGCGCCATCAGGACAACTAATGAAAAACTGTTTTTT
.,TRBV3-1/TRBV3-2,TRBD2,TRBJ2-7,CASSQVAGGTHEQYF,TGTGCCAGCAGCCAAGTCGCGGGGGGGACGCACGAGCAGTACTTC
few,TRBV6-5,TRBD1,TRBJ2-5,CASTVGQGLETQYF,TGTGCCAGCACAGTGGGACAGGGGTTGGAGACCCAGTACTTC
.,TRBV19,TRBD1,TRBJ2-2,CASSNRDRRGELFF,TGTGCCAGTAGTAACAGGGACAGACGCGGGGAGCTGTTTTTT
.,TRBV7-9,TRBD2,TRBJ2-2,CASSSGLVSTGELFF,TGTGCCAGCAGCTCGGGACTAGTGTCCACCGGGGAGCTGTTTTTT
.,TRBV29-1,TRBD2,TRBJ2-1,CSVGQAAGGPGNEQFF,TGCAGCGTGGGACAAGCGGCGGGAGGGCCCGGCAATGAGCAGTTCTTC